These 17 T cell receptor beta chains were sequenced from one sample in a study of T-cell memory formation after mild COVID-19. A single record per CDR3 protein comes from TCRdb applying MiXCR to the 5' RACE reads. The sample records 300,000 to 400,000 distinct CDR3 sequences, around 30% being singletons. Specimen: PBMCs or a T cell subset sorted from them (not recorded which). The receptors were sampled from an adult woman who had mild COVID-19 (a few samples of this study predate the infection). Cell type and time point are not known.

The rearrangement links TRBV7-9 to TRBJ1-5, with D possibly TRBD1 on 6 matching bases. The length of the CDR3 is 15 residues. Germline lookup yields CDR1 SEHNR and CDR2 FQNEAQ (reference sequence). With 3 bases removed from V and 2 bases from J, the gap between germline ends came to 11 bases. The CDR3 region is CASSLQGMGNQPQHF. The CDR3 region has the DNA TGTGCCAGCAGCTTGCAGGGGATGGGCAATCAGCCCCAGCATTTT.

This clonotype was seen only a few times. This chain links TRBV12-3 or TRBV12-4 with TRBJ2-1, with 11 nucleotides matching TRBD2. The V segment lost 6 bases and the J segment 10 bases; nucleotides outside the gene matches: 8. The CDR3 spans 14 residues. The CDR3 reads CASRGTSGRVEQFF. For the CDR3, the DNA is TGTGCCAGCAGGGGGACTAGCGGACGGGTAGAGCAGTTCTTC.

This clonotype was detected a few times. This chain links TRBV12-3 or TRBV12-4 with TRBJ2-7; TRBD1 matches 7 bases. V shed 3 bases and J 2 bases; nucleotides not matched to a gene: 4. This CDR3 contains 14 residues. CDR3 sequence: CASSFGQATYEQYF. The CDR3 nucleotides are TGTGCCAGCAGTTTCGGACAGGCGACCTACGAGCAGTACTTC.

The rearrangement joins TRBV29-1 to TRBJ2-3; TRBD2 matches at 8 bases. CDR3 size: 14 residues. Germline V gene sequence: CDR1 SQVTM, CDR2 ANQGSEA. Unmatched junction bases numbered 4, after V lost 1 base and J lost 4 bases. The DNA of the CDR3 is TGCAGCGTTGAAGGACCGGGGGGGTCAGATACGCAGTATTTT. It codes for CSVEGPGGSDTQYF.

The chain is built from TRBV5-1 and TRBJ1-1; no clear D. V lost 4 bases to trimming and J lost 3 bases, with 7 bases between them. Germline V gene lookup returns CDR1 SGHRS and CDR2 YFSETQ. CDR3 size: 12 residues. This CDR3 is CASSHEHTEAFF. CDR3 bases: TGCGCCAGCAGCCACGAACACACTGAAGCTTTCTTT.

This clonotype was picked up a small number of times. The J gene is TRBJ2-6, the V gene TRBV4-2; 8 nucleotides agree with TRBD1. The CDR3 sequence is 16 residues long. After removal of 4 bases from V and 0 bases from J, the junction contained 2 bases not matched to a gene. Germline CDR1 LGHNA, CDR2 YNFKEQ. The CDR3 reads CASSPDRGSGANVLTF. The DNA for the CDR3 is TGTGCCAGCAGCCCTGACAGGGGCTCTGGGGCCAACGTCCTGACTTTC.

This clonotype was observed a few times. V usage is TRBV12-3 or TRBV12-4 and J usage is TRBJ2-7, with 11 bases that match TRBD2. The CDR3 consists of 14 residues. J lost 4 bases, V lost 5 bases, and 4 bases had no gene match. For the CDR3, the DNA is TGTGCCAGCAGTCCACTAGCGGGGGCTTACGAGCAGTACTTC. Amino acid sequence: CASSPLAGAYEQYF.

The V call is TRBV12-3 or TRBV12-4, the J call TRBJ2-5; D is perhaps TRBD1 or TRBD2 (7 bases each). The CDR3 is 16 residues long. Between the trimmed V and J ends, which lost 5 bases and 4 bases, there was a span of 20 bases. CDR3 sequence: CASSDRSLRGGETQYF. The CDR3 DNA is TGTGCCAGCAGTGACAGGTCCCTCAGGGGGGGAGAGACCCAGTACTTC.

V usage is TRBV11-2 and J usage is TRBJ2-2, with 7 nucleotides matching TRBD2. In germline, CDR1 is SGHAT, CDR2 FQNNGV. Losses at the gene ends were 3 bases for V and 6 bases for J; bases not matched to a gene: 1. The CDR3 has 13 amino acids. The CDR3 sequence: CASSFREAGELFF. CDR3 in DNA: TGTGCCAGCAGCTTCCGGGAGGCCGGGGAGCTGTTTTTT.

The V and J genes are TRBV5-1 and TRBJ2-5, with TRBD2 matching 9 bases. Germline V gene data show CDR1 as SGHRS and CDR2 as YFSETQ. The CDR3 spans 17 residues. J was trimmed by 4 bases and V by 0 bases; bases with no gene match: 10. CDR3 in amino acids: CASSLAGGAGGGETQYF. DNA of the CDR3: TGCGCCAGCAGCTTGGCCGGTGGAGCGGGAGGTGGAGAGACCCAGTACTTC. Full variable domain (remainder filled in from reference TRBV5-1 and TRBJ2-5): KAGVTQTPRYLIKTRGQQVTLSCSPISGHRSVSWYQQTPGQGLQFLFEYFSETQRNKGNFPGRFSGRQFSNSRSEMNVSTLELGDSALYLCASSLAGGAGGGETQYFGPGTRLLVL.

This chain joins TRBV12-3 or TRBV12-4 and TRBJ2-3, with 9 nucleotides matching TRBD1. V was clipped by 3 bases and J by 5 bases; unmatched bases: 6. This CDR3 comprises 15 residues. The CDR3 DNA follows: TGTGCCAGCAGTTTCGGGACAGGGAGGAGAGATACGCAGTATTTT. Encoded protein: CASSFGTGRRDTQYF.

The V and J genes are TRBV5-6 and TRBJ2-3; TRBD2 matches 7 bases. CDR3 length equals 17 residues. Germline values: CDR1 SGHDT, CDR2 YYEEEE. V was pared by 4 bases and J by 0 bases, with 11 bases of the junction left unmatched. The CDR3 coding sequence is TGTGCCAGCAGCCTGAGGGCTAGCGGTCCTAGCACAGATACGCAGTATTTT. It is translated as CASSLRASGPSTDTQYF.

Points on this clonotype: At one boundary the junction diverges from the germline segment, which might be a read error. The CDR3 spells CASSYSRNTEAFF. CDR3 sequence (DNA): TGTGCCAGCAGCTACTCCAGGAACACTGAAGCTTTCTTT. V is TRBV6-6 and J is TRBJ1-1; D unclear. This CDR3 is built from 13 residues. The germline CDR1 and CDR2 sequences are MNHNY and SVGAGI (reference sequence).

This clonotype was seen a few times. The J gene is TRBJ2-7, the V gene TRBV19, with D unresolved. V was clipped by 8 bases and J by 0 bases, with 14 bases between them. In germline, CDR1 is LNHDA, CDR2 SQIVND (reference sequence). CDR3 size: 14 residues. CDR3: CASATTALSYEQYF. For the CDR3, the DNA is TGTGCCAGTGCCACAACAGCCCTCTCCTACGAGCAGTACTTC.

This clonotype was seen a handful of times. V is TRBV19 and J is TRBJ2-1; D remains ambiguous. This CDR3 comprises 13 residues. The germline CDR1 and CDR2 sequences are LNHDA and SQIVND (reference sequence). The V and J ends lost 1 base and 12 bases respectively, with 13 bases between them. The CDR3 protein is CASSIGRGQRQFF. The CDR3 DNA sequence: TGTGCCAGTAGTATAGGGAGAGGCCAAAGGCAGTTCTTC.

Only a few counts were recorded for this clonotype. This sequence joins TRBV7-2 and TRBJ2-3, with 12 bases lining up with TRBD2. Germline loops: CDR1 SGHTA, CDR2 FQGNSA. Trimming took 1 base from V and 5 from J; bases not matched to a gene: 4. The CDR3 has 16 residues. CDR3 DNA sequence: TGTGCCAGCAGCTTAGGACTAGCGGGGGTCCTAGATACGCAGTATTTT. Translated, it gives CASSLGLAGVLDTQYF.

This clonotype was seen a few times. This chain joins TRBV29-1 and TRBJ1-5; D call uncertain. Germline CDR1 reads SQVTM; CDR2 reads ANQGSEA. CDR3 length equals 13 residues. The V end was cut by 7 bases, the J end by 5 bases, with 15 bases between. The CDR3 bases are TGCAGCGCCAGAATTAACCCTGATCAGCCCCAGCATTTT. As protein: CSARINPDQPQHF.